The next 23 T cell receptor beta chains were all read from a single sample in a study of shared clonotypes between healthy human individuals (dated by TCRdb to 2020 to 2021). The library came from the immunoSEQ multiplex PCR assay. The table comes from immuneACCESS by way of TCRdb, which keeps in-frame sequences with V and J called. Part of the clones is missing from these tables; in studies checked, under half for an unresolved V gene and the rest for unknown reasons. For this sample the table gives about 1 million clones, of which 65% to 75% were detected only once. The top ten clonotypes cover 1.5% of the sample. Sequencing was done on a sample of memory CD4+ T cells sorted from blood. The sample's cell subset or site label, decoded: CD45RA-negative fraction. The receptors were gathered from a man aged 18 to 29 in good health.

This chain uses TRBV5-4 with TRBJ1-1; no reliable D call. The germline gives CDR1 SGHNT, CDR2 YYREEE (reference sequence). The ends were cut back, 4 bases at V and 1 base at J, with 11 bases in the middle. The CDR3 has 14 amino acids. The CDR3 loop reads CASSLESGNTEAFF. The CDR3 nucleotides read TGTGCCAGCAGCCTGGAGAGTGGGAACACTGAAGCTTTCTTT.

Written as DNA, the CDR3 is TGTGCCAGCAGCATTGTCTCAGATACGCAGTATTTT. Its translation: CASSIVSDTQYF. V is TRBV5-6 and J is TRBJ2-3; D is unclear. Germline loops: CDR1 SGHDT, CDR2 YYEEEE. Trimming took 4 bases from V and 4 from J, leaving 7 bases between them. This CDR3 comprises 12 residues.

V usage is TRBV9 and J usage is TRBJ2-1; 16 nucleotides agree with TRBD2. CDR3 length equals 17 residues. With 3 bases clipped from V and 8 bases from J, the junction kept 8 bases outside the gene matches. CDR1 and CDR2 (germline): SGDLS, YYNGEE. For the CDR3, the DNA is TGTGCCAGCAGCGCCGGGACTAGCGGGGGGGCCGACCATGAGCAGTTCTTC. It is translated as CASSAGTSGGADHEQFF.

This clone was observed many times. This chain links TRBV30 with TRBJ2-1; weak D call: TRBD1 (6 bases). Germline loops: CDR1 GTSNPN, CDR2 SVGIG (reference sequence). Trimming shortened V by 0 bases and J by 13 bases, and 13 bases separated the two germline ends. This CDR3 has 12 amino acids. CDR3 DNA: TGTGCCTGGAGTGTCTCCAGGGGCTATCAGTTCTTC. As protein: CAWSVSRGYQFF.

The rearrangement joins TRBV6-1 to TRBJ1-2; 7 nucleotides line up with TRBD1. The CDR3 loop spans 13 amino acids. Germline lookup yields CDR1 MNHNS and CDR2 SASEGT. V dropped 1 base and J dropped 8; count of bases not matched to a gene: 4. The CDR3 DNA follows: TGTGCCAGCAGTGAAGGAGGGGGCCTAGGCTACACCTTC. The encoded protein is CASSEGGGLGYTF.

This clone came up a few times. Within the sample, other DNA sequences also encode this same CDR3. V usage is TRBV30 and J usage is TRBJ1-2; 9 nucleotides agree with TRBD1. Germline lookup yields CDR1 GTSNPN and CDR2 SVGIG (reference sequence). This CDR3 comprises 14 residues. V was clipped by 3 bases and J by 4 bases; unmatched bases: 6. This CDR3 reads CAWSETGGFYGYTF. The CDR3 bases are TGTGCCTGGAGCGAAACAGGGGGCTTCTATGGCTACACCTTC.

This clone has a handful of counts. A read error may produce the germline difference seen at one junction end. The rearrangement joins TRBV7-7 to TRBJ2-3; D possibly corresponds to TRBD2 (5 bases). There are 13 residues in the CDR3. Germline V gives CDR1 SSHAT, CDR2 FNYEAQ (reference sequence). CDR3 region: CASSSGYTDTQYF. CDR3 DNA: TGTGCTAGCAGCAGCGGTTACACAGATACGCAGTATTTT.

The chain uses TRBV5-4 and TRBJ2-7; 13 bases align to TRBD2. J lost 3 bases, V lost 4 bases, and 4 bases had no gene match. The CDR3 covers 15 residues. Germline assignment: CDR1 SGHNT and CDR2 YYREEE (reference sequence). CDR3 in amino acids: CASSPRTSGSYEQYF. In nucleotides, the CDR3 is TGTGCCAGCAGCCCCAGGACTAGCGGGAGCTACGAGCAGTACTTC.

This sequence joins TRBV11-2 and TRBJ2-5, with unresolved D. The CDR3 extends over 16 amino acids. Germline V gives CDR1 SGHAT, CDR2 FQNNGV. Deletions cut 1 base from V and 2 bases from J, with 14 bases between. The CDR3 sequence: CASSLGSHSRQETQYF. CDR3 bases: TGTGCCAGCAGCTTAGGTTCTCACTCACGACAAGAGACCCAGTACTTC.

The chain combines TRBV7-2 with TRBJ2-5, with 7 nucleotides matching TRBD2. Trimming took 6 bases from V and 1 from J; bases not matched to a gene: 11. The CDR3 is 16 amino acids. Germline V gives CDR1 SGHTA, CDR2 FQGNSA. The CDR3: CASSFTGRAVQETQYF. The CDR3 DNA reads as TGTGCCAGCAGTTTTACTGGGAGGGCGGTCCAAGAGACCCAGTACTTC.

V and J are TRBV5-1 and TRBJ2-1, with 11 bases matching TRBD2. The J segment lost 9 bases and the V segment lost 5 bases, leaving 19 bases of the junction unmatched. Per germline, CDR1 SGHRS and CDR2 YFSETQ. The CDR3 consists of 18 residues. The CDR3 sequence is CASRSRPTSGSNVGEQFF. The CDR3 bases are TGCGCCAGCAGGTCCCGCCCCACTAGCGGGAGTAATGTAGGTGAGCAGTTCTTC.

V and J are TRBV10-2 and TRBJ1-4, with no clear D. CDR1 is WSHSY, CDR2 SAAADI, per germline. V was clipped by 4 bases and J by 2 bases, with 8 bases between them. The CDR3 contains 14 residues. The CDR3 here is CASSAGLTNEKLFF. The CDR3 bases are TGCGCCAGCAGTGCCGGGCTGACTAATGAAAAACTGTTTTTT.

The chain recombines TRBV18 with TRBJ2-5; a possible D gene is TRBD1 (6 bases). V dropped 5 bases and J dropped 5 bases, with 12 bases sitting between them. Germline V lookup: CDR1 KGHSH, CDR2 LQKENI. The CDR3 contains 13 residues. The CDR3 DNA follows: TGTGCCAGCTCAGGGGGCCTAGGGGAGACCCAGTACTTC. Translated: CASSGGLGETQYF.

For this clone: The sample carries other DNA sequences with the same CDR3. The chain carries TRBV7-8 and TRBJ2-6; D unclear. V shed 5 bases and J shed 4 bases, with 6 bases lying between them. This CDR3 has 13 amino acids. The germline V gene has CDR1 SGHVS and CDR2 FQNEAQ. CDR3 residues: CASSPSGANVLTF. The CDR3 nucleotides are TGTGCCAGCAGCCCCTCAGGGGCCAACGTCCTGACTTTC.

The chain links TRBV5-6 to TRBJ2-5; 9 nucleotides agree with TRBD1. The CDR3 spans 18 residues. The germline V gene encodes CDR1 SGHDT and CDR2 YYEEEE. Unmatched junction bases numbered 14, after V lost 0 bases and J lost 5 bases. In DNA, the CDR3 is TGTGCCAGCAGCTTGGGAGGACAGGGGAATTTTAGGGGCGAGACCCAGTACTTC. Its protein is CASSLGGQGNFRGETQYF.

This clone was recorded many times. The chain joins TRBV5-1 to TRBJ2-2; D not resolved. V was pared by 5 bases and J by 2 bases, with 10 bases between. Germline-derived CDR1 and CDR2 are SGHRS and YFSETQ. The CDR3 is 14 residues long. The CDR3 loop is CASRRSTNTGELFF. CDR3 DNA: TGCGCCAGCAGACGGTCTACCAACACCGGGGAGCTGTTTTTT.

In DNA form, the CDR3 reads TGTGCCAGCAGTGAAGTGCAGGACAGGGGCAGGAACACTGAAGCTTTCTTT. It encodes CASSEVQDRGRNTEAFF. This chain connects TRBV6-1 to TRBJ1-1; 9 bases are a match to TRBD1. V trimming: 1 base; J trimming: 1 base; junction bases outside the gene matches: 7. CDR3 length: 17 residues. Looked up from germline, CDR1 is MNHNS and CDR2 is SASEGT.

This chain connects TRBV7-8 to TRBJ2-3; weak D call: TRBD2 (5 bases). The CDR3 consists of 15 residues. With 6 bases removed from V and 0 bases from J, the gap between germline ends came to 13 bases. From germline, CDR1 is SGHVS and CDR2 FQNEAQ. CDR3 residues: CASSWGDFSTDTQYF. The CDR3 DNA reads TGTGCCAGCAGTTGGGGAGACTTTAGCACAGATACGCAGTATTTT. The full variable domain, its missing parts supplied by reference TRBV7-8 and TRBJ2-3, is GAGVSQSPRYKVAKRGQDVALRCDPISGHVSLFWYQQALGQGPEFLTYFQNEAQLDKSGLPSDRFFAERPEGSVSTLKIQRTQQEDSAVYLCASSWGDFSTDTQYFGPGTRLTVL.

The rearrangement links TRBV7-9 to TRBJ2-6, with a weak D call TRBD1 (6 bases). V was trimmed by 5 bases and J by 1 base, leaving 12 bases between them. Germline V gene sequence: CDR1 SEHNR, CDR2 FQNEAQ (reference sequence). CDR3 size: 16 residues. For the CDR3, the DNA is TGTGCCAGCAGCGACAGGCAGACTTCTGGGGCCAACGTCCTGACTTTC. This gives the protein CASSDRQTSGANVLTF.

V usage is TRBV28 and J usage is TRBJ1-2; D is perhaps TRBD1 (5 bases). The CDR3 consists of 13 residues. Trimming cost V 6 bases and J 6 bases, with 14 bases left between them. Germline CDR1 is MDHEN and CDR2 is SYDVKM. The CDR3 coding sequence is TGTGCCAGCAGGTCCCAGGGAGATGATGGCTACACCTTC. Amino acid sequence: CASRSQGDDGYTF.

This chain joins TRBV28 and TRBJ1-1; TRBD1 might be the D (5 bases). The germline V gene has CDR1 MDHEN and CDR2 SYDVKM. The CDR3 length is 12 residues. Between the trimmed V and J ends, which lost 4 bases and 6 bases, there was a span of 9 bases. This chain's CDR3 is CASSYRFAEAFF. The CDR3 bases are TGTGCCAGCAGTTACAGGTTCGCTGAAGCTTTCTTT.

About this clone itself: A junction boundary mismatches the germline segment, possibly from a read error. The rearrangement links TRBV2 to TRBJ1-1, with D possibly matching TRBD1 (6 bases). The CDR3 extends over 12 amino acids. Germline V gene sequence: CDR1 SNHLY, CDR2 FYNNEI. This chain's CDR3 is CASSEGGNEAFF. The CDR3 DNA reads as TGTGCCAGCAGCGAAGGGGGTAATGAAGCTTTCTTT.

The chain is built from TRBV7-8 and TRBJ2-5; D remains ambiguous. This CDR3 is 12 amino acids long. Trimming cost V 4 bases and J 7 bases, with 10 bases left between them. In germline, CDR1 is SGHVS, CDR2 FQNEAQ. The chain's CDR3 is CASSSPMGTQYF. Written as DNA, the CDR3 is TGTGCCAGCAGCTCCCCAATGGGGACCCAGTACTTC.